One and the same sample provided the 27 T cell receptor beta chains below, sequenced in a study of blood T cell repertoires in COVID-19. TCRdb's table, derived via immunoSEQ multiplex PCR, lists solely in-frame clones and lacks some. This repertoire shows approximately 83,000 clones, around four fifths found once; its top ten account for 3% to 4%. The sequenced material came from peripheral blood. Source of these receptors: a man over 45 with acute or convalescent COVID-19.

This clone was detected a few times. The chain has TRBV7-8 and TRBJ1-1, with D tentatively TRBD1 (6 bases). V lost 2 bases to trimming and J lost 5 bases, with 9 bases between them. Per the germline V gene, CDR1 is SGHVS and CDR2 is FQNEAQ. This CDR3 spans 13 amino acids. CDR3 sequence (DNA): TGTGCCAGCAGCTTATATCAGGGGACTGAAGCTTTCTTT. Translating gives CASSLYQGTEAFF.

This chain uses TRBV29-1 with TRBJ2-7, with D perhaps matching TRBD1 (6 bases). V gave up 7 bases and J gave up 4 bases, with 14 bases separating them. There are 12 residues in the CDR3. Germline V gives CDR1 SQVTM, CDR2 ANQGSEA. The CDR3 DNA reads as TGCAGCGCCTCAGGGGTTGGTTACGAGCAGTACTTC. Residues: CSASGVGYEQYF.

This chain connects TRBV4-3 to TRBJ2-5, with D unclear. The CDR3 extends over 13 amino acids. Trimming took 0 bases from V and 1 from J, leaving 3 bases between them. Germline CDR1 reads LGHNA; CDR2 reads YSLEER. The CDR3 DNA sequence: TGCGCCAGCAGCCAAGATCGCCAAGAGACCCAGTACTTC. It is translated as CASSQDRQETQYF.

The chain combines TRBV18 with TRBJ2-5; TRBD1 matches 11 bases. Germline lookup yields CDR1 KGHSH and CDR2 LQKENI. CDR3 length: 16 residues. After removal of 6 bases from V and 1 base from J, the junction contained 7 bases not matched to a gene. The CDR3 loop is CASSPTGTGGQETQYF. DNA of the CDR3: TGTGCCAGCTCTCCGACCGGGACAGGGGGCCAAGAGACCCAGTACTTC.

V is TRBV28 and J is TRBJ2-2; 9 bases line up with TRBD2. The CDR3 totals 16 residues. In germline, CDR1 is MDHEN, CDR2 SYDVKM. The V segment lost 6 bases and the J segment 5 bases; nucleotides outside the gene matches: 10. CDR3 sequence (DNA): TGTGCCAGCAGAAGATCCGGGACTAGCAGGACCGGGGAGCTGTTTTTT. It codes for CASRRSGTSRTGELFF.

The rearrangement uses TRBV6-5 and TRBJ2-5; TRBD1 aligns across 9 bases. The CDR3 has 15 residues. Germline-derived CDR1 and CDR2 are MNHEY and SVGAGI. With V trimmed by 6 bases and J by 5 bases, 10 bases remained unmatched. CDR3 residues: CASRRNRGLAETQYF. CDR3 DNA: TGTGCCAGCAGACGAAACAGGGGGCTTGCGGAGACCCAGTACTTC.

The chain combines TRBV10-3 with TRBJ2-5, with TRBD1 matching over 9 bases. The CDR3 is 15 amino acids. Germline V CDR1 and CDR2: ENHRY, SYGVKD. V lost 6 bases, J lost 1 base, and 6 bases stayed unmatched. The CDR3 nucleotides read TGTGCCATCAGGGGAGGGGGACAGGGCCAAGAGACCCAGTACTTC. This sequence encodes CAIRGGGQGQETQYF.

The rearrangement joins TRBV10-3 to TRBJ1-1; perhaps TRBD1 as D (6 bases). Looked up from germline, CDR1 is ENHRY and CDR2 is SYGVKD. Trimming cost V 6 bases and J 1 base, with 15 bases left between them. The CDR3 has 15 amino acids. The DNA for the CDR3 is TGTGCCATCAGGGGGGCAGGGGACCAGAACACTGAAGCTTTCTTT. Amino acids: CAIRGAGDQNTEAFF.

The gene calls are TRBV10-3 and TRBJ2-7, with TRBD1 identical over 11 bases. Looked up from germline, CDR1 is ENHRY and CDR2 is SYGVKD. The CDR3 loop spans 15 amino acids. The junction had 5 bases not matched to a gene; V was cut back by 6 bases and J by 1 base. CDR3 sequence: CAISERDRGSYEQYF. CDR3 DNA sequence: TGTGCCATCAGCGAAAGGGACAGGGGGTCCTACGAGCAGTACTTC.

The chain links TRBV6-2 or TRBV6-3 to TRBJ2-7; 9 nucleotides match TRBD2. Germline CDR1 is MNHEY and CDR2 is SVGEGT. This CDR3 has 14 amino acids. Losses at the gene ends were 5 bases for V and 6 bases for J; bases not matched to a gene: 8. The CDR3 nucleotides read TGTGCCAGCAGTCTCCGGGTAGCGGGGGTCGAGCAGTACTTC. This gives the protein CASSLRVAGVEQYF.

The chain recombines TRBV5-1 with TRBJ1-1, with a possible D match to TRBD1 (5 bases). V dropped 2 bases and J dropped 5 bases, with 16 bases sitting between them. CDR3 size: 15 residues. Looked up from germline, CDR1 is SGHRS and CDR2 is YFSETQ. In DNA, the CDR3 is TGCGCCAGCAGCTTACATCAGGGAGGTGAGACTGAAGCTTTCTTT. Residues: CASSLHQGGETEAFF.

The chain has TRBV6-5 and TRBJ2-2; 7 bases are shared with TRBD1. The CDR3 length is 15 residues. The ends lost 6 bases at V and 0 bases at J; junction bases unmatched: 4. Germline V CDR1 and CDR2: MNHEY, SVGAGI. CDR3 sequence: CASSRQGSNTGELFF. CDR3 in DNA: TGTGCCAGCAGCCGACAGGGTTCGAACACCGGGGAGCTGTTTTTT.

This sequence joins TRBV18 and TRBJ2-1; D is perhaps TRBD2 (6 bases). The CDR3 consists of 14 residues. Germline assignment: CDR1 KGHSH and CDR2 LQKENI. V lost 4 bases to trimming and J lost 8 bases, with 15 bases between them. DNA for the CDR3: TGTGCCAGCTCACGACTAGGGGCGTGGGATGAGCAGTTCTTC. Encoded protein: CASSRLGAWDEQFF.

The chain has TRBV28 and TRBJ1-1, with D perhaps TRBD1 (6 bases). Trimming took off 6 bases at V and 7 bases at J, with 9 bases between the two ends. This CDR3 region has 11 residues. Germline CDR1 MDHEN, CDR2 SYDVKM. The CDR3 region has the DNA TGTGCCAGCAGGCAGACAGGTGAAGCTTTCTTT. Its protein product is CASRQTGEAFF.

V is TRBV19 and J is TRBJ2-6; D ambiguous. Germline loops: CDR1 LNHDA, CDR2 SQIVND (reference sequence). The CDR3 length is 15 residues. V lost 4 bases to trimming and J lost 0 bases, with 7 bases between them. The CDR3 protein is CASSTASSGANVLTF. For the CDR3, the DNA is TGTGCCAGTAGTACAGCGAGCTCTGGGGCCAACGTCCTGACTTTC.

The CDR3 sequence is CASSFATVYGYTF. CDR3 coding DNA: TGTGCCAGCAGCTTTGCTACCGTCTATGGCTACACCTTC. The J gene is TRBJ1-2, the V gene TRBV5-8; D unclear. This CDR3 has 13 amino acids. Germline lookup yields CDR1 SGHTS and CDR2 YDEGEE. Trimming shortened V by 2 bases and J by 4 bases, and 9 bases separated the two germline ends.

The chain links TRBV6-5 to TRBJ1-2; 8 bases are shared with TRBD1. Looked up from germline, CDR1 is MNHEY and CDR2 is SVGAGI. This CDR3 comprises 14 residues. Trimming at V came to 6 bases and at J to 4 bases, leaving 7 bases not matched to a gene. The CDR3 protein is CASSAQGAIYGYTF. The DNA of the CDR3 is TGTGCCAGCAGCGCGCAGGGGGCGATCTATGGCTACACCTTC.

The chain has TRBV7-8 and TRBJ2-5; D perhaps matches TRBD1 (5 bases). V was pared by 3 bases and J by 8 bases, with 19 bases between. The CDR3 has 15 amino acids. Germline V lookup: CDR1 SGHVS, CDR2 FQNEAQ. The CDR3 loop is CASSLTVAGSRTQYF. CDR3 DNA: TGTGCCAGCAGCTTGACAGTGGCAGGTAGCCGTACCCAGTACTTC.

The gene calls are TRBV28 and TRBJ1-6; TRBD1 might be the D (6 bases). Trimming shortened V by 2 bases and J by 6 bases, and 11 bases separated the two germline ends. The CDR3 contains 15 residues. Germline V gene data show CDR1 as MDHEN and CDR2 as SYDVKM. The CDR3 protein is CASSLGGQSNSPLHF. The CDR3 DNA reads as TGTGCCAGCAGTTTAGGAGGACAGTCTAATTCACCCCTCCACTTT.

The chain has TRBV29-1 and TRBJ2-3, with TRBD1 matching over 9 bases. The CDR3 has 16 residues. Losses at the gene ends were 6 bases for V and 2 bases for J; bases not matched to a gene: 12. CDR1 is SQVTM and CDR2 is ANQGSEA in the germline V gene. The CDR3: CSVVRDRDRVTDTQYF. CDR3 nucleotides: TGCAGCGTGGTAAGGGACCGGGACAGGGTCACAGATACGCAGTATTTT.

The CDR3 DNA reads as TGTGCCAGCAGCTCTTCGGGATGGAACACTGAAGCTTTCTTT. It is translated as CASSSSGWNTEAFF. The chain links TRBV7-2 to TRBJ1-1; D call uncertain. Germline V gene sequence: CDR1 SGHTA, CDR2 FQGNSA. V lost 4 bases and J 1 base, leaving 10 bases between the germline ends. The CDR3 loop spans 14 amino acids.

V usage is TRBV4-3 and J usage is TRBJ2-5, with a tentative D call TRBD1 (6 bases). Trimming stripped 0 bases from V and 1 base from J, with 9 bases between. This CDR3 region has 15 residues. Per the germline V gene, CDR1 is LGHNA and CDR2 is YSLEER. The CDR3 loop is CASSQDRQAQETQYF. CDR3 in DNA: TGCGCCAGCAGCCAAGATCGACAGGCCCAAGAGACCCAGTACTTC.

This chain uses TRBV10-3 with TRBJ1-1; TRBD1 matches 9 bases. The V gene end was trimmed by 6 bases and the J gene end by 1 base; junction bases not matched to a gene: 3. Germline CDR1 is ENHRY and CDR2 is SYGVKD. This CDR3 has 14 residues. Here the CDR3 reads CAISMDRGNTEAFF. For the CDR3, the DNA is TGTGCCATCAGCATGGACAGGGGGAACACTGAAGCTTTCTTT.

The chain joins TRBV29-1 to TRBJ2-1; 11 nucleotides align to TRBD1. CDR1 SQVTM and CDR2 ANQGSEA come from the germline V gene. The CDR3 consists of 11 residues. CDR3 sequence reads: CTGTGGNEQFF. The CDR3 DNA reads as TGCACCGGGACAGGGGGAAATGAGCAGTTCTTC.

The chain links TRBV7-9 to TRBJ1-1; 7 bases agree with TRBD1. This CDR3 is 18 amino acids long. CDR1 SEHNR and CDR2 FQNEAQ come from the germline V gene (reference sequence). The trim removed 3 bases at V and 5 bases at J, leaving 18 bases unmatched. The CDR3 bases are TGTGCCAGCAGCTTGCCCGGACAGGCGGTTGGGGGACGGACTGAAGCTTTCTTT. Encoded protein: CASSLPGQAVGGRTEAFF. Filled out from reference TRBV7-9 and TRBJ1-1, the complete variable domain reads DTGVSQNPRHKITKRGQNVTFRCDPISEHNRLYWYRQTLGQGPEFLTYFQNEAQLEKSRLLSDRFSAERPKGSFSTLEIQRTEQGDSAMYLCASSLPGQAVGGRTEAFFGQGTRLTVV.

This clone has only a few counts. The chain is built from TRBV30 and TRBJ2-7; TRBD1 matches 8 bases. J was trimmed by 4 bases and V by 4 bases; bases with no gene match: 6. In germline, CDR1 is GTSNPN, CDR2 SVGIG (reference sequence). The CDR3 totals 13 residues. The CDR3 DNA follows: TGTGCCTGGAAAAGGGACAGGACGTACGAGCAGTACTTC. Its translation is CAWKRDRTYEQYF.

The genes are TRBV28 and TRBJ2-5; D may be TRBD2 (6 bases). V was clipped by 8 bases and J by 1 base, with 17 bases between them. The germline V gene has CDR1 MDHEN and CDR2 SYDVKM. The CDR3 runs to 15 residues. CDR3 sequence (DNA): TGTGCCAGCTCCCCCCGGCGGGGTTTCCAAGAGACCCAGTACTTC. Translation: CASSPRRGFQETQYF.